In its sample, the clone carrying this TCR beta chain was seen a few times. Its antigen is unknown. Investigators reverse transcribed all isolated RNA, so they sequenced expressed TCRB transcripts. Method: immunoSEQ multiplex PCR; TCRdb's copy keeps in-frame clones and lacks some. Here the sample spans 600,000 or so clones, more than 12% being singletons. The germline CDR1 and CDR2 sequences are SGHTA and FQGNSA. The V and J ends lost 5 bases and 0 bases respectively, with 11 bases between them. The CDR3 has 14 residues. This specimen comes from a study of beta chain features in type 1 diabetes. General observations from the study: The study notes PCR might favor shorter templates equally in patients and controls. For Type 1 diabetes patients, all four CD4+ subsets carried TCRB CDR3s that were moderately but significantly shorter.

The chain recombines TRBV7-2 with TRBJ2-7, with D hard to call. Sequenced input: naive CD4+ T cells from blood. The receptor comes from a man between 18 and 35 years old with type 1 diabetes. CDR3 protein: CASSPRTVSYEQYF. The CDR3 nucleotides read TGTGCCAGCAGCCCAAGGACGGTCTCCTACGAGCAGTACTTC.